Listed below are T cell receptor beta chains from one sample, sequenced in a study of beta chain features in type 1 diabetes. The table came from immunoSEQ multiplex PCR; TCRdb's copy has only in-frame clones and leaves some out. The table records hundreds of thousands of clones, roughly 13% of them present only once. The sequencing input was naive CD4+ T cells from blood. Receptors originate from a woman aged 18-35 years with type 1 diabetes. Each CDR3 is given with its conserved first and last residue. A D gene is named only where the DNA matches it firmly. Not every row has a clone size; where given, it reads once, few, many or a size class.

-,TRBV28,TRBJ2-5,-,CASISGADSQETQYF,TGTGCCAGCATAAGCGGAGCGGACAGCCAAGAGACCCAGTACTTC
-,TRBV4-3,TRBJ1-1,-,CASSQDGRNTEAFF,TGCGCCAGCAGCCAAGATGGGCGGAACACTGAAGCTTTCTTT
TRBD1,TRBV6-5,TRBJ2-7,few,CASSTGQGQYF,TGTGCCAGCAGCACGGGACAGGGGCAGTACTTC
TRBD1,TRBV5-4,TRBJ1-1,few,CASSLDYRGTYTEAFF,TGTGCCAGCAGCTTGGATTACAGGGGGACTTACACTGAAGCTTTCTTT
-,TRBV14,TRBJ1-2,few,CASSQDRAYGYTF,TGTGCCAGCAGCCAAGATCGAGCCTATGGCTACACCTTC
-,TRBV28,TRBJ2-7,few,CASSPPSGVTYEQYF,TGTGCCAGCAGTCCACCATCAGGGGTCACCTACGAGCAGTACTTC
-,TRBV7-2,TRBJ2-5,few,CASTRQETQYF,TGTGCCAGCACCCGTCAAGAGACCCAGTACTTC
TRBD2,TRBV15,TRBJ2-5,-,CATSRDSGGDLYQETQYF,TGTGCCACCAGCAGAGATAGCGGGGGGGATCTGTACCAAGAGACCCAGTACTTC
-,TRBV7-3,TRBJ2-6,few,CASSPPWGTGANVLTF,TGTGCCAGCAGCCCCCCGTGGGGGACAGGGGCCAACGTCCTGACTTTC
TRBD1,TRBV7-9,TRBJ1-2,-,CASSVPAGQQYGYTF,TGTGCCAGCAGCGTTCCCGCGGGACAGCAGTATGGCTACACCTTC
TRBD2,TRBV4-3,TRBJ2-2,-,CATRTGTRYTGELFF,TGCGCCACCAGAACCGGGACTAGGTACACCGGGGAGCTGTTTTTT
TRBD2,TRBV7-2,TRBJ2-3,few,CASSSSGSSPDTQYF,TGTGCCAGCAGCTCTAGCGGGAGTTCCCCAGATACGCAGTATTTT
TRBD2,TRBV28,TRBJ2-1,few,CASSVVVSGATTQFF,TGTGCCAGCAGCGTGGTTGTTAGCGGGGCTACCACTCAGTTCTTC
TRBD1,TRBV30,TRBJ2-7,few,CAWRGTGSEQYF,TGTGCCTGGAGGGGGACAGGGTCCGAGCAGTACTTC